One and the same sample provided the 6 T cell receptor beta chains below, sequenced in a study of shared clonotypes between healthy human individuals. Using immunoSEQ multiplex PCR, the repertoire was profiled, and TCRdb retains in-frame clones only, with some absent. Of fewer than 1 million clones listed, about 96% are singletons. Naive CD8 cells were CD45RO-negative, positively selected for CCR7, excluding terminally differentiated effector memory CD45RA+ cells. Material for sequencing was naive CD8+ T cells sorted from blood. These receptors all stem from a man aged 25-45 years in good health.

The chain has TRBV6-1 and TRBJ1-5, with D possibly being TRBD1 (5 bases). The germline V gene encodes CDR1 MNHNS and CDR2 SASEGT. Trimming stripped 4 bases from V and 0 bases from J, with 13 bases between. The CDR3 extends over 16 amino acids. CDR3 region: CASSVRRANSNQPQHF. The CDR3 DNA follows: TGTGCCAGCAGTGTTCGCAGGGCAAATAGCAATCAGCCCCAGCATTTT.

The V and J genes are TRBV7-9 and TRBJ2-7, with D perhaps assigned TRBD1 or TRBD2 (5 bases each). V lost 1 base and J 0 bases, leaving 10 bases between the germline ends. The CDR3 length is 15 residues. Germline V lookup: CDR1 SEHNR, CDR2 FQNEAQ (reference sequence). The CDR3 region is CASSLEGPLSYEQYF. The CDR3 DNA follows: TGTGCCAGCAGCTTAGAGGGACCACTCTCCTACGAGCAGTACTTC. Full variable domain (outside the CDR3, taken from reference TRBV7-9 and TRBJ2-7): DTGVSQNPRHKITKRGQNVTFRCDPISEHNRLYWYRQTLGQGPEFLTYFQNEAQLEKSRLLSDRFSAERPKGSFSTLEIQRTEQGDSAMYLCASSLEGPLSYEQYFGPGTRLTVT.

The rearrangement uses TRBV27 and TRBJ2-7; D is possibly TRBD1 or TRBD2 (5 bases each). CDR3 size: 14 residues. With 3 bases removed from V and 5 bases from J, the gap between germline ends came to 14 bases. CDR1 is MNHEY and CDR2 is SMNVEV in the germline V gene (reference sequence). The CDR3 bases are TGTGCCAGCAGTTTTTTCCCAGGGAGCGACGAGCAGTACTTC. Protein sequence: CASSFFPGSDEQYF.

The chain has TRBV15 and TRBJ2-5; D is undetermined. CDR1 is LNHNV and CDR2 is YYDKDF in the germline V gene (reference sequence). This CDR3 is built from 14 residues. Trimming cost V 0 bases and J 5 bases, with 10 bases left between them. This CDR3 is CATSRDVGGETQYF. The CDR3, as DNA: TGTGCCACCAGCAGAGACGTGGGTGGGGAGACCCAGTACTTC.

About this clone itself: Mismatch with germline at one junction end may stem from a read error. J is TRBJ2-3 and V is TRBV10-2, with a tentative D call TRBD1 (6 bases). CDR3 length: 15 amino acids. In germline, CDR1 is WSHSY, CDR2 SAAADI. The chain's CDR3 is CASTEGRGGTDTQYF. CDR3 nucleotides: TGCGCCAGCACTGAGGGCAGGGGAGGCACAGATACGCAGTATTTT.

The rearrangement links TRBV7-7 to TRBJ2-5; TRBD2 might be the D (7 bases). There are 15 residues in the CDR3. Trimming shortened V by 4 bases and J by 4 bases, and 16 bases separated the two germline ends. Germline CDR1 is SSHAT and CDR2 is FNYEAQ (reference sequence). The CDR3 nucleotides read TGTGCCAGCAGCTCCCGGCGGGGGCCCGTAGAGACCCAGTACTTC. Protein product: CASSSRRGPVETQYF.